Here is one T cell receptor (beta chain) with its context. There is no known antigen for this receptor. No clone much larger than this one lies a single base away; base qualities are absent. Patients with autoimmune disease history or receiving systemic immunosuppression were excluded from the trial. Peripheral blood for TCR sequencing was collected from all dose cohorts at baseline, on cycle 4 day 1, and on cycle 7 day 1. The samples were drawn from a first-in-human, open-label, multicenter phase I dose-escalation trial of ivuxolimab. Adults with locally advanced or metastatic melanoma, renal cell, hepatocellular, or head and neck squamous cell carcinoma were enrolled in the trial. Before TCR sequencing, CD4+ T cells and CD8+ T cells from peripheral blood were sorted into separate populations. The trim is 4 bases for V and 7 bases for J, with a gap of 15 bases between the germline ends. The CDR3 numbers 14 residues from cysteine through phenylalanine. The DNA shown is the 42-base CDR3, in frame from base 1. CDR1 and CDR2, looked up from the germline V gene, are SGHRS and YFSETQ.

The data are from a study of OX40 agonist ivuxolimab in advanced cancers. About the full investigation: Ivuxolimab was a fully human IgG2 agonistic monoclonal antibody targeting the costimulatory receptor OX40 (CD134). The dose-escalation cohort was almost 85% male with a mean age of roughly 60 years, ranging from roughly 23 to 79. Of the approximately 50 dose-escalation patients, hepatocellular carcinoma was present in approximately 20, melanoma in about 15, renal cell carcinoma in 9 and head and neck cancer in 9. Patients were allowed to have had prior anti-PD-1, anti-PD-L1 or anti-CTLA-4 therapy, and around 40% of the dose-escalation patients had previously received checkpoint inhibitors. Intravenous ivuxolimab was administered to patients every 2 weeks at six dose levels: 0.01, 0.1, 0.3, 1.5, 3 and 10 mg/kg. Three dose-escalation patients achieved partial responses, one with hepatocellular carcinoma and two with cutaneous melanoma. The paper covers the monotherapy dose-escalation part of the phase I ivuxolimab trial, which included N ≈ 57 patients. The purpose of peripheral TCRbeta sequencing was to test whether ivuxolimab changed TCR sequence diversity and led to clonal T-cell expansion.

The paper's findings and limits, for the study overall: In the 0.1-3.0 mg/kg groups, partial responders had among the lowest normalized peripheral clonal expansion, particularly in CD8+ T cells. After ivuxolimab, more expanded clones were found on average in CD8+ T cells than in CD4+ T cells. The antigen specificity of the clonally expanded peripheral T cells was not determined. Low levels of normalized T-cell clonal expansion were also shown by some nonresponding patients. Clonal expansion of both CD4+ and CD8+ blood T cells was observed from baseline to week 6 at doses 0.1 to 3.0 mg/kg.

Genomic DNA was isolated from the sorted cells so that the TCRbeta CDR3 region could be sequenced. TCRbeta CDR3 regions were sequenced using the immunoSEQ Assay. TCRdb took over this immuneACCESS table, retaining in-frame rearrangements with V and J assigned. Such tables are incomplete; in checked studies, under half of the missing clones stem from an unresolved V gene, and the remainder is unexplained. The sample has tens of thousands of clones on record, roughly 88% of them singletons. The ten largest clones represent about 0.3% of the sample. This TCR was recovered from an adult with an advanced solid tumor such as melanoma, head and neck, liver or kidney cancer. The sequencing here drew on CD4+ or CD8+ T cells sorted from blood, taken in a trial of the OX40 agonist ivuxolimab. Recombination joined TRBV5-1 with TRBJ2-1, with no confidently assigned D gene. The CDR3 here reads CASSLTDPPNEQFF. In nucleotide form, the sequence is TGCGCCAGCAGCCTGACGGATCCCCCGAATGAGCAGTTCTTC.